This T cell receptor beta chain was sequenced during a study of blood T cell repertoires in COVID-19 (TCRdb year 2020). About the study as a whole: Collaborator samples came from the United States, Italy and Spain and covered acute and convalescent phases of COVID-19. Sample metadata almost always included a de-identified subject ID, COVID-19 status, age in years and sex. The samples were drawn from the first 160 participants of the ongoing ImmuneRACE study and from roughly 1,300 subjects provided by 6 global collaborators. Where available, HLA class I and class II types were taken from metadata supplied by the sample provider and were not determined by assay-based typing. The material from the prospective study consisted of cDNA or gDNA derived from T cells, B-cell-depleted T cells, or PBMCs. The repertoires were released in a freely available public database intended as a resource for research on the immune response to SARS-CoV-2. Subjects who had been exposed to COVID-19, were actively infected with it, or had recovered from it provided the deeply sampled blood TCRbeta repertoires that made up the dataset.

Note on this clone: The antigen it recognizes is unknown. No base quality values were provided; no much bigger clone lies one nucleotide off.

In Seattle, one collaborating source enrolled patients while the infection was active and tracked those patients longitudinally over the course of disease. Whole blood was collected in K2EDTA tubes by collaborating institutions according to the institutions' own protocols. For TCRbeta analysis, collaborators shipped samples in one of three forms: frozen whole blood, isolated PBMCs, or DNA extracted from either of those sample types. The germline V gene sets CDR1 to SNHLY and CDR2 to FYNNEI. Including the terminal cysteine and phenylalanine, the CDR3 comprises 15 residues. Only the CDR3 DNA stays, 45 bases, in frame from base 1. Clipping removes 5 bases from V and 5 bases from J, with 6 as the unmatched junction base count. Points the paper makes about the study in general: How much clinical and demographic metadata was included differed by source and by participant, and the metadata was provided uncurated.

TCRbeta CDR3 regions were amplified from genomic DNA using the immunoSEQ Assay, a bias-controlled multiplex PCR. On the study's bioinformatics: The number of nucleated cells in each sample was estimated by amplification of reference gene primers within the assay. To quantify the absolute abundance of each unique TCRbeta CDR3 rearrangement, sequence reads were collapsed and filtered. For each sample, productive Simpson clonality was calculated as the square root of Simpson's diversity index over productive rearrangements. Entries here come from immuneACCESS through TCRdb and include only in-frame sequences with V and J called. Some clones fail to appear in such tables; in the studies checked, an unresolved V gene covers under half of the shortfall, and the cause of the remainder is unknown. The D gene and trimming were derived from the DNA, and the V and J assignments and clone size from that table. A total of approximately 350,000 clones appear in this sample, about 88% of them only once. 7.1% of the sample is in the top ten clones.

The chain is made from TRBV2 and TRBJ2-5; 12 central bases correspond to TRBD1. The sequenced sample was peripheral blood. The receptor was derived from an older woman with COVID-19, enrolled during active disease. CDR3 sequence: CASSPGQGARETQYF. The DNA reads TGTGCCAGCAGTCCGGGACAGGGGGCTCGGGAGACCCAGTACTTC. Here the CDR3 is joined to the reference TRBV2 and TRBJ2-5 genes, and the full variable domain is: EPEVTQTPSHQVTQMGQEVILRCVPISNHLYFYWYRQILGQKVEFLVSFYNNEISEKSEIFDDQFSVERPDGSNFTLKIRSTKLEDSAMYFCASSPGQGARETQYFGPGTRLLVL.